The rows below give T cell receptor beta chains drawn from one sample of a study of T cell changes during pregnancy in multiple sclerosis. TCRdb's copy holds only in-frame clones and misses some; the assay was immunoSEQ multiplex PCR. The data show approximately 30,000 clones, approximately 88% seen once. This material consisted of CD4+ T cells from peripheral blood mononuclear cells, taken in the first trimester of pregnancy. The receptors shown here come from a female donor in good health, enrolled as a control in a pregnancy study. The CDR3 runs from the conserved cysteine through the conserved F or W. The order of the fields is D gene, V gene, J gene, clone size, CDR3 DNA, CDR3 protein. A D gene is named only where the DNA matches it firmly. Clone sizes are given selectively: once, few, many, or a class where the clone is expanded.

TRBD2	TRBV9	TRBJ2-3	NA	TGTGCCAGCAGCGTAGAGGGGACTAGCGGGAAAGATACGCAGTATTTT	CASSVEGTSGKDTQYF
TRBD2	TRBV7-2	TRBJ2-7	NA	TGTGCCAGCAGCTTGACTAGCGGGACCTCCTACGAGCAGTACTTC	CASSLTSGTSYEQYF
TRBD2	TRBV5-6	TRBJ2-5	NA	TGTGCCAGCAGCTTGCCCGGGCTAGCGGGAGGGCCGGAGACCCAGTACTTC	CASSLPGLAGGPETQYF
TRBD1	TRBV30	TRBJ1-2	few	TGTGCCTGGAGCTCTGGCAGGGGGTATGGCTACACCTTC	CAWSSGRGYGYTF
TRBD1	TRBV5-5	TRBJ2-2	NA	TGTGCCAGCAGCTTGGGACCGGGACAGGTGAACACCGGGGAGCTGTTTTTT	CASSLGPGQVNTGELFF
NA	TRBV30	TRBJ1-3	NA	TGTGCCTGGAGCGCCCTGGGGAGGGTGGAAAACACCATATATTTT	CAWSALGRVENTIYF
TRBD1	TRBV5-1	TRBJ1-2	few	TGCGCCAGCAGCTTGGAGGGGACAGCAATTAACTATGGCTACACCTTC	CASSLEGTAINYGYTF
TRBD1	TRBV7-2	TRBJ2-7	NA	TGTGCCAGCAGCCGACAGGGGGCTGGCGAGCAGTACTTC	CASSRQGAGEQYF
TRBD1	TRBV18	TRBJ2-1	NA	TGTGCCAGTCACCACGGACAGGGAGGCAATGAGCAGTTCTTC	CASHHGQGGNEQFF
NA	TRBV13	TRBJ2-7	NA	TGTGCCAGCAGCCCCCCAGTGGGAGCCGTATTTTACGAGCAGTACTTC	CASSPPVGAVFYEQYF
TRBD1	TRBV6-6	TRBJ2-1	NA	TGTGCCAGCAGTTACCAGGACAGGGGCCACAATGAGCAGTTCTTC	CASSYQDRGHNEQFF